These 13 T cell receptor beta chains came from one sample sequenced in a study. TCRdb re-called the 5' RACE reads through MiXCR, storing one row per CDR3 protein. This sample has under 45,000 distinct CDR3 sequences, with approximately 30% found just once. Sequencing was carried out using tumor-infiltrating memory CD4+ T cells sorted from the breast tumor. The subset was: memory CD4+ T cells, CD4+CD45RO+CD25-. These receptors were collected from a female donor with breast cancer.

The chain employs TRBV9 and TRBJ1-6; D is unclear. Trimming removed 7 bases from V and 0 bases from J, with 8 bases in between. CDR3 length: 14 amino acids. Germline CDR1 SGDLS, CDR2 YYNGEE. CDR3 amino acids: CASGRSSYNSPLHF. The CDR3, as DNA: TGTGCCAGCGGACGGAGCTCCTATAATTCACCCCTCCACTTT.

Only a few counts were recorded for this clonotype. V and J are TRBV4-1 and TRBJ2-2; perhaps TRBD1 as D (6 bases). The germline CDR1 and CDR2 sequences are MGHRA and YSYEKL. The CDR3 runs to 18 residues. With 3 bases removed from V and 0 bases from J, the gap between germline ends came to 17 bases. The DNA of the CDR3 is TGCGCCAGCAGCCACCTAGGACAGAAGCACTCGAACACCGGGGAGCTGTTTTTT. Its protein is CASSHLGQKHSNTGELFF.

This clonotype was picked up many times. The V gene is TRBV5-1, the J gene TRBJ2-7; TRBD2 might be the D (7 bases). Trimming cost V 4 bases and J 2 bases, with 13 bases left between them. The germline CDR1 and CDR2 sequences are SGHRS and YFSETQ. The CDR3 runs 14 residues. CDR3 DNA: TGCGCCAGCAGCGCCCGGGGGGCGGCCTACGAGCAGTACTTC. This codes for CASSARGAAYEQYF.

This clonotype was observed a few times. This chain uses TRBV9 with TRBJ2-3; D tentatively fits TRBD1 or TRBD2 (6 bases each). There are 14 residues in the CDR3. Germline V lookup: CDR1 SGDLS, CDR2 YYNGEE. The germline V and J ends were trimmed by 2 bases and 3 bases, with 10 bases remaining between them. Here the CDR3 reads CASSVGGRTDTQYF. CDR3 nucleotides: TGTGCCAGCAGCGTTGGGGGGCGGACAGATACGCAGTATTTT.

In its sample, this clonotype was seen a few times. This chain uses TRBV7-9 with TRBJ2-3, with D tentatively TRBD1 (5 bases). CDR3 length equals 15 residues. Germline CDR1 reads SEHNR; CDR2 reads FQNEAQ (reference sequence). Trimming stripped 2 bases from V and 3 bases from J, with 12 bases between. Here the CDR3 reads CASSLQGARTDTQYF. Here the CDR3 DNA reads TGTGCCAGCAGCTTACAAGGGGCTAGGACAGATACGCAGTATTTT.

As concerns this clonotype: One end of the junction fails to match germline, which may point to a read error. This chain uses TRBV5-1 with TRBJ2-1; tentative D call: TRBD2 (5 bases). Germline values: CDR1 SGHRS, CDR2 YFSETQ. This CDR3 comprises 14 residues. As DNA, the CDR3 is TGCGCCAGCAGCTTGGCGGGGTCAAGGAATGAGCAGTCCTTC. Encoded protein: CASSLAGSRNEQSF.

This clonotype was counted a few times. The rearrangement joins TRBV7-2 to TRBJ2-3; 8 bases fit TRBD2. Germline V gene data show CDR1 as SGHTA and CDR2 as FQGNSA. The CDR3 totals 15 residues. V lost 5 bases to trimming and J lost 5 bases; unmatched junction nucleotides: 9. The CDR3 loop reads CASSPWGGRQDTQYF. CDR3 bases: TGTGCCAGCAGCCCATGGGGCGGGAGGCAAGATACGCAGTATTTT.

This clonotype appeared once. V and J are TRBV9 and TRBJ2-3; 7 bases align to TRBD2. Germline lookup yields CDR1 SGDLS and CDR2 YYNGEE. The V segment lost 4 bases and the J segment 1 base; nucleotides outside the gene matches: 12. This CDR3 is built from 17 residues. DNA of the CDR3: TGTGCCAGCAGCACTCACCCTAGGGAGGGACGCACAGATACGCAGTATTTT. Residues: CASSTHPREGRTDTQYF.

This clonotype was recorded at least ten times. The V gene is TRBV20-1, the J gene TRBJ2-5; no definite D call. CDR3 length: 12 residues. Germline values: CDR1 DFQATT, CDR2 SNEGSKA (reference sequence). Trimming cost V 3 bases and J 2 bases, with 7 bases left between them. The CDR3 DNA follows: TGCAGTGCTAGCGGGCTACAAGAGACCCAGTACTTC. Translating gives CSASGLQETQYF.

This clonotype came up a few times. This chain uses TRBV7-2 with TRBJ2-5; D may be TRBD1 (5 bases). Germline V gives CDR1 SGHTA, CDR2 FQGNSA. The germline V and J ends were trimmed by 1 base and 3 bases, with 12 bases remaining between them. The CDR3 totals 15 residues. The CDR3, as DNA: TGTGCCAGCAGCTTAGTAGGCGTCAGGGAAGAGACCCAGTACTTC. Translated, it gives CASSLVGVREETQYF.

The chain uses TRBV7-3 and TRBJ2-1; 11 nucleotides agree with TRBD2. CDR3 length: 13 residues. Losses at the gene ends were 5 bases for V and 9 bases for J; bases not matched to a gene: 3. Per germline, CDR1 SGHTA and CDR2 FQGTGA. The DNA for the CDR3 is TGTGCCAGCAGCCCGACTAGCGGGATTGAGCAGTTCTTC. Translating gives CASSPTSGIEQFF.

This CDR3 is CASSQVIAATVYEQYF. The CDR3 nucleotides read TGTGCCAGCAGCCAAGTAATAGCGGCTACGGTCTACGAGCAGTACTTC. V and J are TRBV4-2 and TRBJ2-7; D perhaps matches TRBD2 (6 bases). This CDR3 region has 16 residues. Germline V CDR1 and CDR2: LGHNA, YNFKEQ. Trimming took off 1 base at V and 3 bases at J, with 16 bases between the two ends.

This clonotype was detected a few times. The V and J genes are TRBV5-1 and TRBJ2-6; 15 nucleotides align to TRBD2. Germline V gives CDR1 SGHRS, CDR2 YFSETQ. The CDR3 is 19 amino acids. Losses at the gene ends were 4 bases for V and 2 bases for J; bases not matched to a gene: 7. Written as DNA, the CDR3 is TGCGCCAGCAGCATTCGAGGACTAGCGGGAGGGCCTGGGGCCAACGTCCTGACTTTC. This codes for CASSIRGLAGGPGANVLTF.